This T cell receptor beta chain was documented in a study of vaccination effects on CD4 cells after COVID-19. Findings of the study overall: Researchers report that only 1 of 255 vaccine-induced clones in healthy vaccinees cross-reacted with common cold coronaviruses.

The germline V gene has CDR1 SNHLY and CDR2 FYNNEI. The CDR3 is 15 residues long. J was trimmed by 2 bases and V by 7 bases; bases with no gene match: 8. Using viral peptide pools, the ViraFEST assay grew out antigen-specific CD4+ T cells prior to sequencing. Isolation of CD4+ T cells took place after more than 9 days of culture. As their vaccination, participants received two doses of either BNT162b2 or mRNA-1273. As to this clone: Its antigen is not identified.

Repertoires were generated with immunoSEQ multiplex PCR, while TCRdb's copy carries only in-frame clones and drops some. This table holds about 30,000 clones, 60% to 80% found once. The receptor comes from a human donor who received a COVID-19 vaccine. The chain employs TRBV2 and TRBJ2-1, with TRBD1 matching over 7 bases. This material consisted of CD4+ T cells from PBMCs cultured with HCoV-229E spike peptides, taken after COVID-19 vaccination. The CDR3 loop is CASTLTGTAYNEQFF. The CDR3 DNA sequence: TGTGCCAGCACCCTGACCGGGACAGCCTACAATGAGCAGTTCTTC.